Following are 27 T cell receptor beta chains from one sample sequenced in a study of T cells after posttransplantation cyclophosphamide. TCRdb's copy holds only in-frame clones and misses some; the assay was immunoSEQ multiplex PCR. The sample holds around 23,000 clones, 80% to 90% seen once. Sampled 1 year posttransplant, controls received myeloablative marrow transplants, methotrexate and a calcineurin inhibitor. Sequences were derived from PBMCs, sampled 350 to 400 days after allogeneic stem cell transplant with calcineurin inhibitor and methotrexate. The receptors derive from a female patient younger than 45 who received an allogeneic stem cell transplant from an unrelated donor, was CMV-positive, and had acute and chronic GVHD. Some T cells may be the graft donor's.

This chain uses TRBV7-2 with TRBJ2-2; D perhaps matches TRBD2 (5 bases). Germline-derived CDR1 and CDR2 are SGHTA and FQGNSA. V lost 11 bases, J lost 6 bases, and 10 bases lay in between. The CDR3 totals 11 residues. For the CDR3, the DNA is TGTGCCGGGTGGGAGCCCGGGGAGCTGTTTTTT. As protein: CAGWEPGELFF.

This chain connects TRBV7-2 to TRBJ1-5; D perhaps matches TRBD1 (5 bases). Germline values: CDR1 SGHTA, CDR2 FQGNSA. V was clipped by 6 bases and J by 3 bases, with 12 bases between them. The CDR3 has 14 amino acids. CDR3 DNA sequence: TGTGCCAGCAGAGCGACAGCGACCAATCAGCCCCAGCATTTT. Translated: CASRATATNQPQHF.

This chain connects TRBV7-9 to TRBJ2-7; D ambiguous. The CDR3 covers 15 residues. Germline values: CDR1 SEHNR, CDR2 FQNEAQ (reference sequence). Trimming removed 4 bases at V and 4 bases at J, with 17 bases between. CDR3 protein: CASSSPLALNYEQYF. The CDR3 nucleotides are TGTGCCAGCAGCTCCCCCTTGGCTCTTAATTACGAGCAGTACTTC.

The chain joins TRBV9 to TRBJ1-4; D may be TRBD1 (6 bases). The CDR3 consists of 15 residues. CDR1 and CDR2 (germline): SGDLS, YYNGEE. Trimming pared 3 bases from V and 3 bases from J, leaving 12 bases between. The CDR3 DNA is TGTGCCAGCAGCGCCGTGGGGGCGTCTAATGAAAAACTGTTTTTT. As protein: CASSAVGASNEKLFF.

J is TRBJ2-7 and V is TRBV7-9; possibly TRBD2 for D (6 bases). There are 14 residues in the CDR3. Germline CDR1 reads SEHNR; CDR2 reads FQNEAQ (reference sequence). V was cut by 5 bases and J by 0 bases, with 11 bases left in between. CDR3 DNA: TGTGCCAGCAGCCCCCGGGACTCCTCCTACGAGCAGTACTTC. Amino acids: CASSPRDSSYEQYF.

V and J are TRBV7-2 and TRBJ1-2, with D tentatively TRBD1 (6 bases). The CDR3 loop spans 16 amino acids. Germline CDR1 SGHTA, CDR2 FQGNSA. The V end lost 5 bases, the J end lost 8 bases, and 24 bases lay between the germline ends. CDR3 bases: TGTGCCAGCAGCCGCACCTCTTTAGGGGGACATCACGGCTACACCTTC. Protein: CASSRTSLGGHHGYTF.

The genes are TRBV6-1 and TRBJ2-2, with 7 positions matching TRBD1. CDR1 is MNHNS, CDR2 SASEGT, per germline. V was pared by 4 bases and J by 10 bases, with 9 bases of the junction left unmatched. CDR3 length equals 14 residues. The CDR3 region is CASSGGQHYLELFF. The CDR3 DNA is TGTGCCAGCAGTGGGGGACAGCACTACCTGGAGCTGTTTTTT.

The chain couples TRBV7-9 to TRBJ1-2; 8 bases map to TRBD1. Germline values: CDR1 SEHNR, CDR2 FQNEAQ (reference sequence). CDR3 length: 15 residues. The J segment lost 7 bases and the V segment lost 5 bases, leaving 12 bases of the junction unmatched. The DNA for the CDR3 is TGTGCCAGCAGCGGAATTGAGGGACAGGTTCGTGGCTACACCTTC. It encodes CASSGIEGQVRGYTF. The full variable domain, its missing parts supplied by reference TRBV7-9 and TRBJ1-2, is DTGVSQNPRHKITKRGQNVTFRCDPISEHNRLYWYRQTLGQGPEFLTYFQNEAQLEKSRLLSDRFSAERPKGSFSTLEIQRTEQGDSAMYLCASSGIEGQVRGYTFGSGTRLTVV.

V gene TRBV6-5 combines with J gene TRBJ2-3; D possibly corresponds to TRBD1 (5 bases). The V gene's germline CDR1 is MNHEY and CDR2 SVGAGI. With 0 bases removed from V and 2 bases from J, the gap between germline ends came to 12 bases. The CDR3 spans 16 residues. The CDR3 DNA is TGTGCCAGCAGTTACTCGATAGGGGCGCTCACAGATACGCAGTATTTT. Translation gives CASSYSIGALTDTQYF.

The V and J genes are TRBV7-2 and TRBJ2-3; a possible D gene is TRBD1 (5 bases). This CDR3 region has 16 residues. From germline, CDR1 is SGHTA and CDR2 FQGNSA. V was clipped by 7 bases and J by 3 bases, with 20 bases between them. The CDR3 is CASTSWGPFGTDTQYF. The DNA of the CDR3 is TGTGCCAGCACCTCCTGGGGCCCCTTTGGGACAGATACGCAGTATTTT.

A few counts support this clone. V usage is TRBV4-3 and J usage is TRBJ1-5; D may be TRBD1 (6 bases). CDR3 size: 15 residues. Per the germline V gene, CDR1 is LGHNA and CDR2 is YSLEER. Trimming stripped 0 bases from V and 4 bases from J, with 10 bases between. The CDR3 sequence: CASSQDRGANQPQHF. In DNA, the CDR3 is TGCGCCAGCAGCCAAGATCGGGGGGCGAATCAGCCCCAGCATTTT.

The chain employs TRBV18 and TRBJ2-7; D is perhaps TRBD1 (5 bases). The CDR3 totals 14 residues. V was cut by 3 bases and J by 5 bases, with 14 bases left in between. CDR1 KGHSH and CDR2 LQKENI come from the germline V gene. The DNA for the CDR3 is TGTGCCAGCTCACCCGCAGGGCTTCTCAACGAGCAGTACTTC. This sequence encodes CASSPAGLLNEQYF. The full variable domain, completed using reference TRBV18 and TRBJ2-7, is NAGVMQNPRHLVRRRGQEARLRCSPMKGHSHVYWYRQLPEEGLKFMVYLQKENIIDESGMPKERFSAEFPKEGPSILRIQQVVRGDSAAYFCASSPAGLLNEQYFGPGTRLTVT.

This sequence joins TRBV5-1 and TRBJ2-7, with TRBD2 matching 7 bases. Trimming cost V 1 base and J 6 bases; bases outside gene matches: 4. The germline gives CDR1 SGHRS, CDR2 YFSETQ. This CDR3 spans 13 amino acids. The CDR3 reads CASSLTPGGEQYF. The DNA for the CDR3 is TGCGCCAGCAGCTTGACCCCGGGGGGCGAGCAGTACTTC.

The chain combines TRBV28 with TRBJ2-7, with D perhaps matching TRBD2 (5 bases). Germline CDR1 and CDR2: MDHEN and SYDVKM. The ends were cut back, 1 base at V and 6 bases at J, with 22 bases in the middle. This CDR3 comprises 17 residues. In nucleotides, the CDR3 is TGTGCCAGCAGTTTATATAGGGAGACCATCTATCCGTCCGAGCAGTACTTC. Translating gives CASSLYRETIYPSEQYF.

The chain couples TRBV5-1 to TRBJ2-3, with a weak D call TRBD2 (6 bases). The CDR3 consists of 13 residues. V was pared by 5 bases and J by 4 bases, with 11 bases between. Germline V gene lookup returns CDR1 SGHRS and CDR2 YFSETQ. The CDR3 DNA is TGCGCCAGCAGTCCGGCGGGGTCAGATACGCAGTATTTT. Translated: CASSPAGSDTQYF.

The gene calls are TRBV28 and TRBJ2-5; 8 bases align to TRBD2. CDR3 length: 16 amino acids. With 2 bases clipped from V and 2 bases from J, the junction kept 7 bases outside the gene matches. Germline V CDR1 and CDR2: MDHEN, SYDVKM. The CDR3 DNA follows: TGTGCCAGCAGTTTAATGGCTAGCGGGCTTCAAGAGACCCAGTACTTC. Amino acids: CASSLMASGLQETQYF.

The chain links TRBV5-4 to TRBJ1-1; 8 bases align to TRBD1. Germline CDR1 and CDR2: SGHNT and YYREEE (reference sequence). After removal of 7 bases from V and 3 bases from J, the junction contained 11 bases not matched to a gene. The CDR3 has 15 residues. Here the CDR3 reads CASFSRGQSYTEAFF. In nucleotides, the CDR3 is TGTGCCAGCTTCAGCAGGGGGCAATCGTACACTGAAGCTTTCTTT.

The chain is built from TRBV5-4 and TRBJ2-1; 13 bases map to TRBD2. In germline, CDR1 is SGHNT, CDR2 YYREEE (reference sequence). This CDR3 has 13 residues. J was trimmed by 15 bases and V by 0 bases; bases with no gene match: 3. CDR3 coding DNA: TGTGCCAGCAGCTTGGCCGGGACTAGCGGGACGTTCTTC. Its translation: CASSLAGTSGTFF.

This clone has only one observation. This chain connects TRBV4-1 to TRBJ2-7, with a possible D match to TRBD2 (7 bases). This CDR3 comprises 15 residues. V shed 7 bases and J shed 5 bases, with 21 bases lying between them. Germline assignment: CDR1 MGHRA and CDR2 YSYEKL. This CDR3 reads CASTKGEGPLDEQYF. The CDR3 bases are TGCGCCAGCACGAAGGGGGAGGGCCCTCTGGACGAGCAGTACTTC.

The rearrangement uses TRBV5-1 and TRBJ2-5; D perhaps matches TRBD2 (5 bases). From germline, CDR1 is SGHRS and CDR2 YFSETQ. The CDR3 is 14 amino acids. Trimming left V 8 bases short and J 3 bases short, with 17 bases between. The CDR3 reads CASSRGIAEETQYF. DNA of the CDR3: TGCGCCAGTAGTCGAGGGATAGCTGAAGAGACCCAGTACTTC. Full variable domain (outside the CDR3, taken from reference TRBV5-1 and TRBJ2-5): KAGVTQTPRYLIKTRGQQVTLSCSPISGHRSVSWYQQTPGQGLQFLFEYFSETQRNKGNFPGRFSGRQFSNSRSEMNVSTLELGDSALYLCASSRGIAEETQYFGPGTRLLVL.

The chain joins TRBV9 to TRBJ2-7; D may be TRBD1 (5 bases). Germline CDR1 is SGDLS and CDR2 is YYNGEE. The CDR3 runs to 14 residues. With 4 bases removed from V and 4 bases from J, the gap between germline ends came to 15 bases. DNA for the CDR3: TGTGCCAGCAGCCCCCGCAGGGATGAGTACGAGCAGTACTTC. Translated: CASSPRRDEYEQYF.

V gene TRBV28 combines with J gene TRBJ1-6, with TRBD1 matching over 7 bases. CDR3 length equals 14 residues. The J segment lost 10 bases and the V segment lost 2 bases, leaving 5 bases of the junction unmatched. Looked up from germline, CDR1 is MDHEN and CDR2 is SYDVKM. The CDR3 is CASSLPGGGSPLHF. As DNA, the CDR3 is TGTGCCAGCAGTTTACCAGGGGGTGGGTCACCCCTCCACTTT. The variable domain in full, completed from reference TRBV28 and TRBJ1-6, reads DVKVTQSSRYLVKRTGEKVFLECVQDMDHENMFWYRQDPGLGLRLIYFSYDVKMKEKGDIPEGYSVSREKKERFSLILESASTNQTSMYLCASSLPGGGSPLHFGNGTRLTVT.

The chain uses TRBV18 and TRBJ1-6, with D perhaps TRBD1 (5 bases). There are 14 residues in the CDR3. V was shortened by 3 bases and J by 10 bases, with 13 bases between the two germline ends. The germline V gene has CDR1 KGHSH and CDR2 LQKENI. In DNA, the CDR3 is TGTGCCAGCTCACCGTCCGGCGGGGACTCACCCCTCCACTTT. As protein: CASSPSGGDSPLHF.

A single count supports this clone. This chain joins TRBV4-1 and TRBJ1-2; 9 nucleotides align to TRBD1. The CDR3 loop spans 15 amino acids. The germline V gene encodes CDR1 MGHRA and CDR2 YSYEKL. Trimming removed 8 bases from V and 8 bases from J; junction bases left unmatched: 15. Here the CDR3 DNA reads TGCGCCAGCGAGCCATCGCCTACAGGGGGCTCCGGCTACACCTTC. Amino acids: CASEPSPTGGSGYTF.

This rearrangement joins TRBV27 to TRBJ2-1; D is undetermined. The CDR3 covers 13 residues. Germline assignment: CDR1 MNHEY and CDR2 SMNVEV (reference sequence). Trimming removed 6 bases from V and 8 bases from J, with 14 bases in between. The CDR3: CASSRSGLDEQFF. In nucleotides, the CDR3 is TGTGCCAGCAGCCGATCTGGGCTGGATGAGCAGTTCTTC.

This clone was counted only a few times. The rearrangement joins TRBV7-9 to TRBJ1-1, with D perhaps TRBD1 (5 bases). V shed 1 base and J shed 11 bases, with 11 bases lying between them. Germline loops: CDR1 SEHNR, CDR2 FQNEAQ (reference sequence). There are 12 residues in the CDR3. The DNA for the CDR3 is TGTGCCAGCAGCTTAGGAGCGGGGGTGGCTTTCTTT. This gives the protein CASSLGAGVAFF.

V and J are TRBV5-1 and TRBJ1-2, with 9 bases fitting TRBD1. The junction had 4 bases not matched to a gene; V was cut back by 4 bases and J by 3 bases. The V gene's germline CDR1 is SGHRS and CDR2 YFSETQ. This CDR3 spans 14 amino acids. CDR3 sequence: CASSLGTGHYGYTF. CDR3 in DNA: TGCGCCAGCAGCCTCGGGACAGGGCACTATGGCTACACCTTC.